This TCR beta chain appears in the sequencing data of a study of cytomegalovirus exposure and HLA in healthy donors. Study summary: There were around 100 million unique TCR beta sequences, drawn from approximately 180 million T cells, in an earlier analysis. HLA-typed donors contributed 65 million to 95 million unique TCRs, which were held in an early data release. General observations from the study: Likely technical artifact: a cluster of highly shared sequence variants. The authors enumerated around 150 TCR beta chains as linked to cytomegalovirus.

The PCR used 60 Vbeta and 13 Jbeta primers. Sequencing used immunoSEQ multiplex PCR; TCRdb keeps in-frame clones, though not all of them. The sample records around 150,000 clones, 65% to 70% being singletons. A note on this clone: Its specificity is not known.

This receptor was taken from a young man in good health and CMV-seropositive. Source material: PBMCs.

CDR3 DNA: TGTGCCAGCAGCGAAGGCCTCCGACGGGGGAGGACTGAAGCTTTCTTT. Translated, it gives CASSEGLRRGRTEAFF. The rearrangement uses TRBV21-1 and TRBJ1-1. TRBV21-1 is tagged as a pseudogene. The CDR3 length is 16 residues.